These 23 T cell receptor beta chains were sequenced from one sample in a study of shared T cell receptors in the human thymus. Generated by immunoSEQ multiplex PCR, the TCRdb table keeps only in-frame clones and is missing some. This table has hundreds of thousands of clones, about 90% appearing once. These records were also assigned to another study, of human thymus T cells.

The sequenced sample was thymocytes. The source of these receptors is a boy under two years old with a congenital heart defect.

The DNA of the CDR3 is TGCGCCAGCAGCCAAGATCAGCGGGAGGTCGGGCAGTACTTC. Its protein product is CASSQDQREVGQYF. The chain couples TRBV4-1 to TRBJ2-7, with TRBD2 identical over 9 bases. V shed 0 bases and J 9 bases; nucleotides not matched to a gene: 6. In germline, CDR1 is MGHRA, CDR2 YSYEKL. The CDR3 extends over 14 amino acids.

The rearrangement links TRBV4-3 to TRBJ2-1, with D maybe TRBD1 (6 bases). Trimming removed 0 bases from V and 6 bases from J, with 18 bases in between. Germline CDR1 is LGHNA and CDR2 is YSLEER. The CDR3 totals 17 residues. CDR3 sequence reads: CASSQEGASGLGNEQFF. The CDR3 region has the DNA TGCGCCAGCAGCCAAGAGGGGGCCTCGGGCTTAGGCAATGAGCAGTTCTTC.

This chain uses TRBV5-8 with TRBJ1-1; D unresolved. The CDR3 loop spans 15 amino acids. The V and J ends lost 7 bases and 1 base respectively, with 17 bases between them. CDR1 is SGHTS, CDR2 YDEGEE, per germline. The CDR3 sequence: CASRPVRAENTEAFF. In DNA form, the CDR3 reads TGTGCCAGCCGCCCCGTGAGGGCGGAGAACACTGAAGCTTTCTTT.

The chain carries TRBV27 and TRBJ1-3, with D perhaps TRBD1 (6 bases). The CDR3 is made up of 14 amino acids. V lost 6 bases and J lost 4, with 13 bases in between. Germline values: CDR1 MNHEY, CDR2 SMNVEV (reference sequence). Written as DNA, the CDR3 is TGTGCCAGCAGGAGGACAGACAACGGAAACACCATATATTTT. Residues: CASRRTDNGNTIYF.

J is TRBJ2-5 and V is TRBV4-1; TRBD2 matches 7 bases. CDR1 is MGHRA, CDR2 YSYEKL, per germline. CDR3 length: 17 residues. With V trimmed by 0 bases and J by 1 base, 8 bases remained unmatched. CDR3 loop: CASSQDPQRDSQETQYF. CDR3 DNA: TGCGCCAGCAGCCAAGATCCCCAGCGGGATTCCCAAGAGACCCAGTACTTC.

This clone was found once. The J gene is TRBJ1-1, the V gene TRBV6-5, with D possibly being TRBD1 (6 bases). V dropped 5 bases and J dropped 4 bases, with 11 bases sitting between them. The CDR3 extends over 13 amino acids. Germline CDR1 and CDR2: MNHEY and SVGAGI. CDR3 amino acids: CASSGGAATEAFF. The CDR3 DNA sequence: TGTGCCAGCAGTGGGGGGGCGGCCACTGAAGCTTTCTTT.

CDR3 region: CASSFSQRTEAFF. The CDR3 DNA reads TGTGCCAGCAGTTTCTCTCAGCGCACTGAAGCTTTCTTT. The V call is TRBV28, the J call TRBJ1-1, with unresolved D. From germline, CDR1 is MDHEN and CDR2 SYDVKM. The CDR3 covers 13 residues. V was pared by 3 bases and J by 4 bases, with 9 bases between.

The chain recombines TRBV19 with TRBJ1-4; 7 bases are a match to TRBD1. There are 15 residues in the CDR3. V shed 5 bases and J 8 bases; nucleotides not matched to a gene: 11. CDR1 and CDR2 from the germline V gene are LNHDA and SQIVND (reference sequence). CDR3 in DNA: TGTGCCAGTAGTTCCCGACAGGGACGGGGAGAAAAACTGTTTTTT. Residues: CASSSRQGRGEKLFF.

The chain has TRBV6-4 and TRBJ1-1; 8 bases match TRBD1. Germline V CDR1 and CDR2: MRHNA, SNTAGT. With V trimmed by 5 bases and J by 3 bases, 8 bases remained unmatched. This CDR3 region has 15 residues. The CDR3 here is CASSYQQGVDTEAFF. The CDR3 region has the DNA TGTGCCAGCAGTTACCAACAGGGGGTTGACACTGAAGCTTTCTTT.

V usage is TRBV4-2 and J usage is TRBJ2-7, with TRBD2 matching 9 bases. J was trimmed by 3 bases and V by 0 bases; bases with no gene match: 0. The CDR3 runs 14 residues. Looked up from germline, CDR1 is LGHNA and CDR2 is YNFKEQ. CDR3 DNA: TGTGCCAGCAGCCAAGATAGCGGGGGCTACGAGCAGTACTTC. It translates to CASSQDSGGYEQYF.

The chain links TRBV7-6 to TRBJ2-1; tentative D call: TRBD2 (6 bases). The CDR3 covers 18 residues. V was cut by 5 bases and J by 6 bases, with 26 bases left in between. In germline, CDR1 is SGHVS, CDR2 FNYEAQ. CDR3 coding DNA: TGTGCCAGCAGCCAACGACCAACTTGGGCGGAGGGGCGCAATGAGCAGTTCTTC. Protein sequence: CASSQRPTWAEGRNEQFF.

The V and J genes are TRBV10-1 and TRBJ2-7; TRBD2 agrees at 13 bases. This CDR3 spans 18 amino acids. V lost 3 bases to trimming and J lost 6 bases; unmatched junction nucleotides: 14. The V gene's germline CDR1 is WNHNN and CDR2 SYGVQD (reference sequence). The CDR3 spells CASSDSSGLAGLGSEQYF. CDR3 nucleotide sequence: TGCGCCAGCAGTGACTCGTCGGGACTAGCGGGACTCGGGAGCGAGCAGTACTTC.

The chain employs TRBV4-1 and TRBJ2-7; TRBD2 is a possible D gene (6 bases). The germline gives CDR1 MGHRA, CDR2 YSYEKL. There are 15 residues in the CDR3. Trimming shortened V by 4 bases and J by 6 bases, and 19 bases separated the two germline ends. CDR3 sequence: CASSRLGSEASEQYF. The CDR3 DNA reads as TGCGCCAGCAGCCGACTAGGTTCGGAGGCTAGCGAGCAGTACTTC.

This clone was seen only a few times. CDR3 loop: CASSQPGTELPYEQYF. The CDR3 region has the DNA TGTGCCAGCAGCCAACCCGGGACAGAACTCCCCTACGAGCAGTACTTC. This chain links TRBV14 with TRBJ2-7, with TRBD1 identical over 7 bases. Trimming at V came to 2 bases and at J to 2 bases, leaving 9 bases not matched to a gene. Germline V gene sequence: CDR1 SGHDN, CDR2 FVKESK. The CDR3 length is 16 residues.

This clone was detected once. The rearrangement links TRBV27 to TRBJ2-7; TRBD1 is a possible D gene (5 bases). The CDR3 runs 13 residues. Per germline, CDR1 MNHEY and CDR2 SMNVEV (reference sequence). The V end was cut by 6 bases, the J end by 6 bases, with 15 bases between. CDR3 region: CASSDLRVLEQYF. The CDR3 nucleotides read TGTGCCAGCAGCGACCTCAGGGTTCTCGAGCAGTACTTC.

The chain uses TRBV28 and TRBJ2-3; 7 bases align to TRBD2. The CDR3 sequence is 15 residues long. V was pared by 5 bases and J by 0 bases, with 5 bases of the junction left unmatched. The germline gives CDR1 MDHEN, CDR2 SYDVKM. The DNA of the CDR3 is TGTGCCAGCAGTAGCTATAGCGGGAGCACAGATACGCAGTATTTT. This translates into CASSSYSGSTDTQYF.

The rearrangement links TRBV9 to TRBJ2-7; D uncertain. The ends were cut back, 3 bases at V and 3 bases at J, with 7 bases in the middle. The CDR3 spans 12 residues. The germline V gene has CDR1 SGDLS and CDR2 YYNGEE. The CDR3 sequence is CASSGQDYEQYF. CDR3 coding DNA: TGTGCCAGCAGCGGGCAGGACTACGAGCAGTACTTC.

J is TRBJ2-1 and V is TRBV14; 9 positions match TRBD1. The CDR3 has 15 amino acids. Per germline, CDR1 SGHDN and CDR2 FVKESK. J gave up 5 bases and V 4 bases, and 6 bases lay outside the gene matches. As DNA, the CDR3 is TGTGCCAGCAGCCTAAAGGGGGACAGGGACAATGAGCAGTTCTTC. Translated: CASSLKGDRDNEQFF.

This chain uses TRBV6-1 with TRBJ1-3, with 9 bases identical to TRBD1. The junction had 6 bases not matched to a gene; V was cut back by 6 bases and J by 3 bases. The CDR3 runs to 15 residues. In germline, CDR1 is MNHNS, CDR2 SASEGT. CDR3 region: CASSTGTGNGNTIYF. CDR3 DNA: TGTGCCAGCAGCACCGGGACAGGGAATGGAAACACCATATATTTT.

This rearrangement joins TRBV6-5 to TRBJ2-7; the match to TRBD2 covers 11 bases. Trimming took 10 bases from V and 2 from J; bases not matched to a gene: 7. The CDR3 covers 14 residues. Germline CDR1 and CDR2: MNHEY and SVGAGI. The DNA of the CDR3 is TGTGCCACAGCCCGGGGACTAGCGGCCTACGAGCAGTACTTC. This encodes CATARGLAAYEQYF.

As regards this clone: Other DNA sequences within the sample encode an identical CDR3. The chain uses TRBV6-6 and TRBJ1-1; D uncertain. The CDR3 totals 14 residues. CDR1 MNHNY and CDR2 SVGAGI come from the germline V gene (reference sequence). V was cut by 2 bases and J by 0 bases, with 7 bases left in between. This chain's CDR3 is CASSYAGLNTEAFF. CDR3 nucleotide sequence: TGTGCCAGCAGTTACGCGGGGTTGAACACTGAAGCTTTCTTT.

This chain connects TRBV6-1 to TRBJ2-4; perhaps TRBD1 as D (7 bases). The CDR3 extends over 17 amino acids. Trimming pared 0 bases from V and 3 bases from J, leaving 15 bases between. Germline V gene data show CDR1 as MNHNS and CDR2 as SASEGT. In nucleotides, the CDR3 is TGTGCCAGCAGTGAAGCCCCAGGGGGGATCCACAAAAACATTCAGTACTTC. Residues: CASSEAPGGIHKNIQYF.

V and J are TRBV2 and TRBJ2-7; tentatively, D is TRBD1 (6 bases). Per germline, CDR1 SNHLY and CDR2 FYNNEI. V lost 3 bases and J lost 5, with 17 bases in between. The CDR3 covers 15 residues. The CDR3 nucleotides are TGTGCCAGCAGTGATGGGGGCTCCCCGAGCCACGAGCAGTACTTC. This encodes CASSDGGSPSHEQYF.